These T cell receptor beta chains were read from a single sample in a study of blood T cell repertoires in COVID-19. Here immunoSEQ multiplex PCR was the method, and the copy in TCRdb shows in-frame clones only, minus some. The sample holds about 240,000 clones, roughly 80% seen once. The sample consisted of PBMCs or T cells enriched from blood (not recorded which). The receptor set was obtained from a middle-aged woman who had been exposed to COVID-19. Both conserved end residues are part of each CDR3.

length,J,V,CDR3
15,TRBJ1-6,TRBV12-5,CASAQRGGDNSPLHF
14,TRBJ1-1,TRBV19,CASSLGLLQGEAFF
13,TRBJ1-2,TRBV3-1/TRBV3-2,CASSQEARYGYTF
13,TRBJ2-2,TRBV5-1,CASSLITTGELFF
13,TRBJ1-2,TRBV12-3/TRBV12-4,CASSLLDSTGYTF
13,TRBJ1-2,TRBV7-6,CASSLGPTGIGTF
14,TRBJ1-5,TRBV27,CASSFSGVDQPQHF
18,TRBJ1-2,TRBV7-9,CASSGDRDSGAGGYGYTF
14,TRBJ2-1,TRBV7-9,CASSLRDTRDEQFF
14,TRBJ1-2,TRBV20-1,CSASSSGGAYGYTF
17,TRBJ1-6,TRBV19,CASSIGHGTASNSPLHF
13,TRBJ1-5,TRBV15,CATRTGSNQPQHF
17,TRBJ2-2,TRBV5-1,CASSSRDETGNTGELFF
12,TRBJ1-5,TRBV3-1/TRBV3-2,CASSLREGPQHF
13,TRBJ2-2,TRBV11-1,CASSRSQGGELFF
16,TRBJ2-6,TRBV6-5,CASSYSGRSGANVLTF
16,TRBJ1-2,TRBV13,CASSSGPDRSSYGYTF
17,TRBJ1-3,TRBV19,CASSMFGGATSGNTIYF
15,TRBJ1-1,TRBV6-5,CASSYSWAGGTEAFF
11,TRBJ1-4,TRBV20-1,CRSQDNEKLFF
15,TRBJ1-1,TRBV19,CASSEPRGANTEAFF
15,TRBJ1-5,TRBV3-1/TRBV3-2,CASSQSGGSNQPQHF
10,TRBJ2-3,TRBV24-1,CATSYPGGYF
15,TRBJ1-3,TRBV6-6,CASSTDRSSGNTIYF
14,TRBJ1-6,TRBV9,CASSVEQGRSPLHF
14,TRBJ1-1,TRBV2,CASRAADRDTEAFF
16,TRBJ1-3,TRBV11-3,CASSLEAGDPGNTIYF
16,TRBJ1-2,TRBV13,CASSSVGTGTTDGYTF
14,TRBJ2-3,TRBV6-5,CASRASGGLDTQYF
14,TRBJ1-4,TRBV10-3,CAISEGQGPEKLFF
14,TRBJ2-2,TRBV6-4,CASSERGGTGELFF
14,TRBJ2-1,TRBV7-6,CASSLRDSYNEQFF
18,TRBJ1-4,TRBV15,CATSSRGRGNRFDEKLFF
15,TRBJ2-7,TRBV6-5,CASSSMGQGSYEQYF
16,TRBJ2-1,TRBV3-1/TRBV3-2,CASTSRSGAAYNEQFF
15,TRBJ1-1,TRBV7-9,CASSPGSGGHPEAFF
14,TRBJ2-2,TRBV7-3,CASSSVQGTGELFF
17,TRBJ1-2,TRBV9,CASSAFQDPRGPYGYTF
14,TRBJ2-7,TRBV27,CASKPGLAAYEQYF
14,TRBJ2-7,TRBV7-2,CASSSNREAYEQYF
11,TRBJ1-5,TRBV6-1,CASSEVGAQHF
13,TRBJ1-3,TRBV6-5,CASRSPSGNTIYF
15,TRBJ1-5,TRBV5-4,CASSRTGEGDQPQHF
12,TRBJ1-1,TRBV7-2,CASRGARTEAFF
17,TRBJ2-6,TRBV5-5,CASSPREPDSGANVLTF